What follows describes a single T cell receptor beta chain. Relative to the germline gene, one junction end is altered; a read error may explain this. Each CDR3 protein is one row after TCRdb ran MiXCR on the RACE reads. The repertoire has 300,000 to 400,000 distinct CDR3 sequences, 4.5% to 5.5% of them found once; the top ten carry 2.6%. This entry belongs to a study of human T cells and chemical hapten exposure. Study-level background: Patients additionally received therapeutic doses of diphenylcyclopropenone on the scalp once a week, and this continued throughout the approximately 25-week study. Reading of the patch tests, which applied 0.01% DPC to the upper back, occurred at 6 days.

The CDR3 consists of 14 residues. Time point noted: pre-sensitization, week 0. As to treatment: therapeutic diphenylcyclopropenone sensitization with weekly scalp DPC. Every patch test was put on after a blood sample was taken. The source material was whole blood, sampled in connection with sensitization to the hapten diphenylcyclopropenone (DPC). This receptor was identified in a woman between 50 and 59 years old with alopecia areata. Some clones in this sample may be carry-over from other donors' samples. The rearrangement joins TRBV12-3 or TRBV12-4 to TRBJ1-1, with a tentative D call TRBD1 (5 bases). The DNA of the CDR3 is TGTACCAGCAGTTTTAAGGGGTCGAACACTGAAGCTTTCTTT. It codes for CTSSFKGSNTEAFF.